Given below is one T cell receptor (beta chain) in context. This specimen comes from a study of blood T cell repertoires in COVID-19. The repertoire was sequenced with immunoSEQ multiplex PCR; TCRdb's copy has only in-frame clones and lacks some. Among some 150,000 clones listed, around 86% were seen once. Germline loops: CDR1 SGHKS, CDR2 YYEKEE (reference sequence). This CDR3 is built from 16 residues. With 4 bases clipped from V and 0 bases from J, the junction kept 7 bases outside the gene matches. The J gene is TRBJ1-5, the V gene TRBV5-5; 7 nucleotides line up with TRBD1. Sample: peripheral blood. This TCR came from a man aged 65 to 85 with acute or convalescent COVID-19. The CDR3 DNA is TGTGCCAGCAGCCCGATACAGGGGTATAGCAATCAGCCCCAGCATTTT. Translation: CASSPIQGYSNQPQHF.